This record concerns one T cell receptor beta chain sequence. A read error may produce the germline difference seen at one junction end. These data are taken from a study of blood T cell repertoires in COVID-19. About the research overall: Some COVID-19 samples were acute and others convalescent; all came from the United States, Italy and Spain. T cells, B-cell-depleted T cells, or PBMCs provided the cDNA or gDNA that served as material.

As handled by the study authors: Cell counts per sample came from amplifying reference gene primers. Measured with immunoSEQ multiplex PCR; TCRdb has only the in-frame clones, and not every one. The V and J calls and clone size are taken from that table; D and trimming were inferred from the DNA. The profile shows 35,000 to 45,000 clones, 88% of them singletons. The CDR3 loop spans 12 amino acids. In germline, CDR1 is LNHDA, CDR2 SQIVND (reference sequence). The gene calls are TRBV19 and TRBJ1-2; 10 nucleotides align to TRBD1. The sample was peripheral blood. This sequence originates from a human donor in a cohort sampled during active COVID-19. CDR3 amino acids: CASTIGTGAVCF. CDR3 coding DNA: TGTGCCAGTACCATTGGGACAGGGGCCGTTTGTTTC. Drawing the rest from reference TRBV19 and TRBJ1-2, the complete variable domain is DGGITQSPKYLFRKEGQNVTLSCEQNLNHDAMYWYRQDPGQGLRLIYYSQIVNDFQKGDIAEGYSVSREKKESFPLTVTSAQKNPTAFYLCASTIGTGAVCFGSGTRLTVV.